Each of the 27 T cell receptor beta chains below was sequenced from the same sample in a study of a mutant IDH1 vaccine in newly diagnosed glioma. This table comes from immunoSEQ multiplex PCR, and its TCRdb copy is limited to in-frame clones, with some not included. Of 50,000 to 65,000 clones in the sample, 70% to 80% were seen once. As to time point: baseline, week 1 (first vaccination visit). The treatment: pre-vaccination baseline after standard-of-care therapy. Source: PBMCs, taken from a glioma patient treated with radiotherapy, temozolomide or both. The origin of the receptors is a woman aged 40-49 years with glioma.

The chain is built from TRBV4-3 and TRBJ1-1; possible D gene TRBD1, 6 bases. This CDR3 contains 15 residues. Trimming removed 0 bases from V and 3 bases from J, with 11 bases in between. CDR1 is LGHNA and CDR2 is YSLEER in the germline V gene. CDR3 in amino acids: CASSQEGGLDTEAFF. The CDR3, as DNA: TGCGCCAGCAGCCAAGAGGGGGGCCTTGACACTGAAGCTTTCTTT.

This clone was observed a few times. The rearrangement joins TRBV5-4 to TRBJ1-2; D may be TRBD1 (6 bases). The germline V and J ends were trimmed by 2 bases and 8 bases, with 13 bases remaining between them. The germline V gene encodes CDR1 SGHNT and CDR2 YYREEE (reference sequence). CDR3 length equals 13 residues. This CDR3 reads CASSLGAGDGYTF. In DNA form, the CDR3 reads TGTGCCAGCAGCTTAGGGGCAGGGGACGGCTACACCTTC.

This chain joins TRBV4-1 and TRBJ1-2, with D perhaps TRBD1 (5 bases). The length of the CDR3 is 12 residues. Germline-derived CDR1 and CDR2 are MGHRA and YSYEKL. V was trimmed by 1 base and J by 5 bases, leaving 5 bases between them. CDR3 residues: CASSQGQYGYTF. The DNA of the CDR3 is TGCGCCAGCAGCCAAGGACAGTATGGCTACACCTTC.

The rearrangement links TRBV7-9 to TRBJ2-1, with 8 bases matching TRBD2. This CDR3 contains 16 residues. V lost 3 bases, J lost 8 bases, and 12 bases stayed unmatched. Germline V gene sequence: CDR1 SEHNR, CDR2 FQNEAQ (reference sequence). In nucleotides, the CDR3 is TGTGCCAGCAGCTTTACTCTTGCGGGGGGCGGGGATGAGCAGTTCTTC. Translation gives CASSFTLAGGGDEQFF. The full variable domain, its missing parts supplied by reference TRBV7-9 and TRBJ2-1, is DTGVSQNPRHKITKRGQNVTFRCDPISEHNRLYWYRQTLGQGPEFLTYFQNEAQLEKSRLLSDRFSAERPKGSFSTLEIQRTEQGDSAMYLCASSFTLAGGGDEQFFGPGTRLTVL.

The chain joins TRBV5-1 to TRBJ1-3, with D perhaps matching TRBD1 (6 bases). The germline V and J ends were trimmed by 5 bases and 4 bases, with 10 bases remaining between them. The length of the CDR3 is 13 residues. Germline lookup yields CDR1 SGHRS and CDR2 YFSETQ. The CDR3 DNA reads TGCGCCAGCAGTGGACAGATAGGAAACACCATATATTTT. It is translated as CASSGQIGNTIYF.

The rearrangement uses TRBV5-1 and TRBJ1-3; a weak D match, TRBD1 (6 bases). The V end lost 4 bases, the J end lost 0 bases, and 11 bases lay between the germline ends. The CDR3 runs to 15 residues. Germline CDR1 SGHRS, CDR2 YFSETQ. CDR3 DNA sequence: TGCGCCAGCAGCGGAACAGGGAACTCTGGAAACACCATATATTTT. Its protein product is CASSGTGNSGNTIYF.

The chain links TRBV5-1 to TRBJ1-1; the D gene is possibly TRBD1 (5 bases). Trimming took 0 bases from V and 6 from J, leaving 12 bases between them. Germline V gene lookup returns CDR1 SGHRS and CDR2 YFSETQ. The CDR3 has 14 residues. CDR3 nucleotide sequence: TGCGCCAGCAGCTTGGCGAGGGGTCGGGCTGAAGCTTTCTTT. It yields the protein CASSLARGRAEAFF.

The rearrangement joins TRBV13 to TRBJ1-2; D is undetermined. Looked up from germline, CDR1 is PRHDT and CDR2 is FYEKMQ (reference sequence). The V end lost 2 bases, the J end lost 1 base, and 17 bases lay between the germline ends. The CDR3 has 17 residues. The CDR3 here is CASSLLAFDTDNYGYTF. The CDR3 region has the DNA TGTGCCAGCAGCTTATTGGCATTTGACACCGATAACTATGGCTACACCTTC.

The chain links TRBV5-5 to TRBJ1-1; 8 bases agree with TRBD1. This CDR3 has 13 residues. The germline V gene has CDR1 SGHKS and CDR2 YYEKEE (reference sequence). J gave up 6 bases and V 7 bases, and 8 bases lay outside the gene matches. CDR3 sequence: CASSQGASSEAFF. DNA of the CDR3: TGTGCCAGCTCTCAGGGGGCGTCTTCTGAAGCTTTCTTT. The complete variable domain, with remaining parts taken from reference TRBV5-5 and TRBJ1-1, reads DAGVTQSPTHLIKTRGQQVTLRCSPISGHKSVSWYQQVLGQGPQFIFQYYEKEERGRGNFPDRFSARQFPNYSSELNVNALLLGDSALYLCASSQGASSEAFFGQGTRLTVV.

Only a few counts were recorded for this clone. The chain has TRBV5-4 and TRBJ1-1; D unclear. Germline assignment: CDR1 SGHNT and CDR2 YYREEE (reference sequence). This CDR3 region has 13 residues. With 4 bases removed from V and 2 bases from J, the gap between germline ends came to 9 bases. Here the CDR3 reads CASSPNTNTEAFF. CDR3 sequence (DNA): TGTGCCAGCAGCCCTAACACTAACACTGAAGCTTTCTTT.

The rearrangement joins TRBV9 to TRBJ2-1; TRBD1 aligns across 9 bases. Germline trimming cut 2 bases from V and 9 bases from J; bases unmatched to any gene: 6. CDR1 is SGDLS and CDR2 is YYNGEE in the germline V gene. The CDR3 extends over 14 amino acids. CDR3 nucleotides: TGTGCCAGCAGCGTCTGGACAGGGGAGGGTGAGCAGTTCTTC. It translates to CASSVWTGEGEQFF.

The chain joins TRBV5-1 to TRBJ1-3; perhaps TRBD1 as D (6 bases). Trimming removed 0 bases from V and 2 bases from J, with 6 bases in between. Germline-derived CDR1 and CDR2 are SGHRS and YFSETQ. The CDR3 has 14 amino acids. The CDR3 loop is CASSLAGAGNTIYF. CDR3 DNA: TGCGCCAGCAGCTTGGCAGGGGCTGGAAACACCATATATTTT.

This clone was seen just once. This chain connects TRBV29-1 to TRBJ1-2; no clear D gene. The CDR3 loop spans 11 amino acids. V was clipped by 7 bases and J by 2 bases, with 8 bases between them. Germline V gives CDR1 SQVTM, CDR2 ANQGSEA. The CDR3 is CSANLNYGYTF. The CDR3 DNA follows: TGCAGCGCTAACCTAAACTATGGCTACACCTTC.

This clone was observed a few times. The chain employs TRBV15 and TRBJ2-6, with D possibly matching TRBD1 (6 bases). This CDR3 contains 16 residues. CDR1 LNHNV and CDR2 YYDKDF come from the germline V gene (reference sequence). Trimming took 3 bases from V and 1 from J, leaving 10 bases between them. CDR3 protein: CATSSATGSGANVLTF. The DNA for the CDR3 is TGTGCCACCAGCAGTGCCACAGGGTCTGGGGCCAACGTCCTGACTTTC.

This rearrangement joins TRBV30 to TRBJ2-3, with TRBD2 matching over 7 bases. V lost 7 bases and J lost 1; bases outside the gene matches: 8. This CDR3 contains 14 residues. CDR1 and CDR2 from the germline V gene are GTSNPN and SVGIG (reference sequence). The DNA of the CDR3 is TGTGCCTTCTCCGGGACTACACGCACAGATACGCAGTATTTT. It codes for CAFSGTTRTDTQYF.

This clone came up once. The chain couples TRBV7-6 to TRBJ2-3; D might be TRBD2 (5 bases). The CDR3 extends over 18 amino acids. V was trimmed by 0 bases and J by 0 bases, leaving 16 bases between them. Looked up from germline, CDR1 is SGHVS and CDR2 is FNYEAQ. This CDR3 is CASSLAPMILGSTDTQYF. CDR3 nucleotides: TGTGCCAGCAGCTTAGCTCCCATGATACTAGGGAGCACAGATACGCAGTATTTT.

The chain is built from TRBV29-1 and TRBJ2-1; D possibly corresponds to TRBD2 (6 bases). Trimming stripped 6 bases from V and 0 bases from J, with 9 bases between. CDR1 is SQVTM, CDR2 ANQGSEA, per germline. This CDR3 is 13 amino acids long. CDR3 residues: CSVGGGSYNEQFF. The CDR3 nucleotides read TGCAGCGTGGGGGGTGGCTCCTACAATGAGCAGTTCTTC.

This clone was recorded once. The chain couples TRBV5-1 to TRBJ2-7; D may correspond to TRBD1 or TRBD2 (6 bases each). CDR1 is SGHRS and CDR2 is YFSETQ in the germline V gene. Deletions cut 4 bases from V and 2 bases from J, with 13 bases between. The CDR3 is 14 residues long. The CDR3 sequence: CASSLEGGPYEQYF. CDR3 bases: TGCGCCAGCAGCCTGGAGGGGGGACCCTACGAGCAGTACTTC.

This sequence joins TRBV10-3 and TRBJ2-7, with 11 bases aligning to TRBD2. The CDR3 contains 16 residues. Germline trimming cut 2 bases from V and 0 bases from J; bases unmatched to any gene: 3. The V gene's germline CDR1 is ENHRY and CDR2 SYGVKD. Written as DNA, the CDR3 is TGTGCCATCAGTGAGGTAGCGGGGGGGTACTCCTACGAGCAGTACTTC. It encodes CAISEVAGGYSYEQYF.

This chain joins TRBV2 and TRBJ1-5; D is unresolved. The CDR3 consists of 14 residues. With 5 bases removed from V and 3 bases from J, the gap between germline ends came to 11 bases. From germline, CDR1 is SNHLY and CDR2 FYNNEI. The DNA of the CDR3 is TGTGCCAGCAGTTCCGACGGGTCCAATCAGCCCCAGCATTTT. Protein sequence: CASSSDGSNQPQHF.

This chain links TRBV4-1 with TRBJ2-1; D gene ambiguous. V lost 2 bases and J 9 bases, leaving 5 bases between the germline ends. The CDR3 runs 11 residues. Germline assignment: CDR1 MGHRA and CDR2 YSYEKL. CDR3 protein: CASSQQSEQFF. As DNA, the CDR3 is TGCGCCAGCAGCCAACAATCTGAGCAGTTCTTC.

The V call is TRBV30, the J call TRBJ2-6; D not certain. The CDR3 is 14 amino acids. V was clipped by 0 bases and J by 3 bases, with 6 bases between them. The germline gives CDR1 GTSNPN, CDR2 SVGIG (reference sequence). The CDR3 here is CAWSVGIGANVLTF. The CDR3 nucleotides read TGTGCCTGGAGTGTTGGCATTGGGGCCAACGTCCTGACTTTC.

The chain uses TRBV6-1 and TRBJ1-1; 10 positions match TRBD1. The CDR3 is 17 residues long. CDR1 MNHNS and CDR2 SASEGT come from the germline V gene. The trim removed 3 bases at V and 7 bases at J, leaving 14 bases unmatched. The CDR3 DNA reads as TGTGCCAGCAGTGACCCCCGGGACAGGGGTTTGAGGGGTGAAGCTTTCTTT. Amino acid sequence: CASSDPRDRGLRGEAFF.

This sequence joins TRBV27 and TRBJ1-1; D is possibly TRBD1 (5 bases). Germline V lookup: CDR1 MNHEY, CDR2 SMNVEV (reference sequence). Trimming stripped 5 bases from V and 11 bases from J, with 18 bases between. The CDR3 has 13 residues. CDR3 bases: TGTGCCAGCAGTCAATTTATGTGGGACTTCGCTTTCTTT. Protein product: CASSQFMWDFAFF.

The rearrangement joins TRBV4-3 to TRBJ2-2; no clear D gene. Germline V CDR1 and CDR2: LGHNA, YSLEER. CDR3 length: 14 amino acids. Trimming cost V 6 bases and J 3 bases, with 11 bases left between them. The CDR3 nucleotides are TGCGCCAGCAGTCCCGGGTTTCACACCGGGGAGCTGTTTTTT. Amino acid sequence: CASSPGFHTGELFF.

This chain links TRBV5-1 with TRBJ2-1; 15 bases fit TRBD2. The CDR3 is made up of 17 amino acids. The germline V gene encodes CDR1 SGHRS and CDR2 YFSETQ. V shed 4 bases, J shed 8 bases, and the junction held 10 bases outside the gene matches. CDR3 loop: CASSTGTSGGPFDEQFF. CDR3 in DNA: TGCGCCAGCAGCACCGGGACTAGCGGGGGGCCCTTCGATGAGCAGTTCTTC.

The chain employs TRBV5-1 and TRBJ1-2; no reliable D call. Trimming cost V 0 bases and J 8 bases, with 14 bases left between them. The CDR3 covers 14 residues. Germline V CDR1 and CDR2: SGHRS, YFSETQ. For the CDR3, the DNA is TGCGCCAGCAGCTTGGATCATGCCAGGAAGGGCTACACCTTC. It encodes CASSLDHARKGYTF.